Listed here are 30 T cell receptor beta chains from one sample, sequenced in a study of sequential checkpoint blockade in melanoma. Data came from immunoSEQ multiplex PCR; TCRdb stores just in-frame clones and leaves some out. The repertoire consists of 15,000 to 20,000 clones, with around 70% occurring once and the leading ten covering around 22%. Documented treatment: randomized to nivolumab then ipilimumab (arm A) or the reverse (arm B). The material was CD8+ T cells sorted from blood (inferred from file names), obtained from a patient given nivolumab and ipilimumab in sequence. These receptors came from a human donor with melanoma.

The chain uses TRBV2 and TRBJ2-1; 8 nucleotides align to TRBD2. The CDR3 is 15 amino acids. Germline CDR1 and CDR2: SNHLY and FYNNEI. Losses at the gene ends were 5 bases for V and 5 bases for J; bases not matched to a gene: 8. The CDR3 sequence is CASSPPGGADNEQFF. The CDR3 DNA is TGTGCCAGCAGTCCGCCGGGGGGGGCCGACAATGAGCAGTTCTTC.

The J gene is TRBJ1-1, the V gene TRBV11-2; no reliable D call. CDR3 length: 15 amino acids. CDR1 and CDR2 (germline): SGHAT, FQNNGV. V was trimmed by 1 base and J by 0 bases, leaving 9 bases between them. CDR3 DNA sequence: TGTGCCAGCAGCTTAGCCACCGAGGTGAACACTGAAGCTTTCTTT. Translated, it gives CASSLATEVNTEAFF.

The CDR3, as DNA: TGCGCCAGCAGCTTGGACAGGGGGCGGGCTGGAAACACCATATATTTT. Its protein is CASSLDRGRAGNTIYF. The chain has TRBV5-1 and TRBJ1-3; TRBD1 aligns across 9 bases. V was pared by 0 bases and J by 2 bases, with 3 bases of the junction left unmatched. This CDR3 comprises 16 residues. The germline V gene has CDR1 SGHRS and CDR2 YFSETQ.

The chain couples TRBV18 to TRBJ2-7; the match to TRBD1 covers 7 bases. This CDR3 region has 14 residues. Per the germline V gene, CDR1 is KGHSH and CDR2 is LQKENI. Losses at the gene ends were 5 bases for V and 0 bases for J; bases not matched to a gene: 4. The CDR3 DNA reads TGTGCCAGCTCAACCCGGGACAGCTCCTACGAGCAGTACGTC. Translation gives CASSTRDSSYEQYV.

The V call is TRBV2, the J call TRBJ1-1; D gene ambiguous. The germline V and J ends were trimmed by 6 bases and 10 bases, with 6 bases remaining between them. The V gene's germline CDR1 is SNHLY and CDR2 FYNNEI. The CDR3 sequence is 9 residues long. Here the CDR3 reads CASSRGAFF. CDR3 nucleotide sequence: TGTGCCAGCAGCCGGGGAGCTTTCTTT.

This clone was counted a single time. CDR3 DNA: TGTGCCAGCAGCCGGGACTTCTACGAGCAGTACTTC. It yields the protein CASSRDFYEQYF. J is TRBJ2-7 and V is TRBV5-4, with D perhaps matching TRBD2 (6 bases). V gave up 4 bases and J gave up 3 bases, with 8 bases separating them. The CDR3 has 12 residues. In germline, CDR1 is SGHNT, CDR2 YYREEE (reference sequence).

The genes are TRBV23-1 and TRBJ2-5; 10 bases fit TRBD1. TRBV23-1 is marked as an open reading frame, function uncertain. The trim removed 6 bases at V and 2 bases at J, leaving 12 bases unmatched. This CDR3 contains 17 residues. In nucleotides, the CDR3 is TGCGCCAGCAGCCACATCCCCCCGGGACAGGGGCAAGAGACCCAGTACTTC. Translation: CASSHIPPGQGQETQYF.

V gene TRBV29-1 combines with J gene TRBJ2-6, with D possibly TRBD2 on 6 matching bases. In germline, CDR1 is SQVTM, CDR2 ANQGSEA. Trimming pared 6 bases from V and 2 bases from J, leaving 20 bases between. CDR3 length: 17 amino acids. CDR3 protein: CSVPSPGGHPGANVLTF. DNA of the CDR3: TGCAGCGTACCGAGCCCAGGAGGGCATCCTGGGGCCAACGTCCTGACTTTC.

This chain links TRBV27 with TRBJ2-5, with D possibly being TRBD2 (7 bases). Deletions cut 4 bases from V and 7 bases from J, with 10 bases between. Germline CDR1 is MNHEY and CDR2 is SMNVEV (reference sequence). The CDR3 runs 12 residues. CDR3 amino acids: CASSSGGRTQYF. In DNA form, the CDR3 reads TGTGCCAGCAGTTCCGGGGGGCGGACCCAGTACTTC.

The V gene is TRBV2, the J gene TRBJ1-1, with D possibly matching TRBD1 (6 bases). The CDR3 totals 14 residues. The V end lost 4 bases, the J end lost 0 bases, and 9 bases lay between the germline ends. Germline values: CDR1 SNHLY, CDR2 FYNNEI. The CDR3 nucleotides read TGTGCCAGCAGTGTCAGGGGTCTGAACACTGAAGCTTTCTTT. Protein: CASSVRGLNTEAFF.

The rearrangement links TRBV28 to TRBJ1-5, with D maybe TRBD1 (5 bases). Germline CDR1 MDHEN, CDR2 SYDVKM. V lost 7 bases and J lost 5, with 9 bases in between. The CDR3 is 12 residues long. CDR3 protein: CASNPGDQPQHF. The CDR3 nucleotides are TGTGCCAGCAACCCGGGGGATCAGCCCCAGCATTTT.

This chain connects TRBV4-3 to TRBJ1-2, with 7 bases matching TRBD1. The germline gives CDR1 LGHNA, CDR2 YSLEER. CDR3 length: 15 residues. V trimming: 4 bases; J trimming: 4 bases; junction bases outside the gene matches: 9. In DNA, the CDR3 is TGCGCCAGCAGCCCCGGGACAGCGAATGCCTATGGCTACACCTTC. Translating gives CASSPGTANAYGYTF.

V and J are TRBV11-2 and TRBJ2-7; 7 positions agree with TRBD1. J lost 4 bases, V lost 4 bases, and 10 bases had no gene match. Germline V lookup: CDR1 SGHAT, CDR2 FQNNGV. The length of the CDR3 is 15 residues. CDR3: CASSSQNRQGYEQYF. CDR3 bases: TGTGCCAGCAGCTCGCAAAACCGACAGGGTTACGAGCAGTACTTC.

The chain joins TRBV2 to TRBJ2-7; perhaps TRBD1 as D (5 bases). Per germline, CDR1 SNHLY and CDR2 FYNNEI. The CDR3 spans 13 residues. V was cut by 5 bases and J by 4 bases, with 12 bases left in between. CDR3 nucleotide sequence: TGTGCCAGCAGTAGAACGACAGCATACGAGCAGTACGTC. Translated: CASSRTTAYEQYV.

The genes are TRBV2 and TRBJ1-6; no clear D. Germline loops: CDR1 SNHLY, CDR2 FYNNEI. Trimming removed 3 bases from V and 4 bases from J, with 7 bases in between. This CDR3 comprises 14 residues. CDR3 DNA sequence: TGTGCCAGCAGTGATGGTCTATATAATTCACCCCTCCACTTT. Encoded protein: CASSDGLYNSPLHF.

Written as DNA, the CDR3 is TGTGCCAGCAGTTTCAATTCAGGGCGGGAGCTGTTTTTT. This codes for CASSFNSGRELFF. The chain carries TRBV27 and TRBJ2-2, with a possible D match to TRBD1 (5 bases). Trimming took 3 bases from V and 9 from J, leaving 11 bases between them. Per germline, CDR1 MNHEY and CDR2 SMNVEV (reference sequence). The CDR3 has 13 amino acids.

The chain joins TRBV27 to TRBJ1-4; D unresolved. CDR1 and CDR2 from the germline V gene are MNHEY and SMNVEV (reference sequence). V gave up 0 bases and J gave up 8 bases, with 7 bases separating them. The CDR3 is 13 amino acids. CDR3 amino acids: CASSLSVLEKLFF. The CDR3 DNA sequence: TGTGCCAGCAGTTTATCCGTCCTCGAAAAACTGTTTTTT.

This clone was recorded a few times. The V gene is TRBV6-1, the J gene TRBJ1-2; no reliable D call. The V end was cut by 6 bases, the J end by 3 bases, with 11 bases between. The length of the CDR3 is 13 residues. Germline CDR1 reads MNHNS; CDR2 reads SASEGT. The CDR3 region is CASSPRLHYGYTF. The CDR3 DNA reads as TGTGCCAGCAGCCCACGACTACACTATGGCTACACCTTC.

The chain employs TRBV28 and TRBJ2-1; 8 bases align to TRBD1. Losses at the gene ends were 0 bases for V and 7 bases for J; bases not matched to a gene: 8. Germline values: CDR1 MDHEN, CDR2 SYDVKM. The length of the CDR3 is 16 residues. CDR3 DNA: TGTGCCAGCAGTTTATGGAGGACAGGGAGAAATAATGAGCAGTTCTTC. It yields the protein CASSLWRTGRNNEQFF.

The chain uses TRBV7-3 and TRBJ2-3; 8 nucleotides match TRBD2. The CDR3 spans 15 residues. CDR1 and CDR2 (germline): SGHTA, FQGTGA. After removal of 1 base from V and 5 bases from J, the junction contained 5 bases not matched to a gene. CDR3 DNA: TGTGCCAGCAGCTTAAGCGGGGGGCATATAGATACGCAGTATTTT. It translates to CASSLSGGHIDTQYF.

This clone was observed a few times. The CDR3 protein is CASSLYDREIIAGELFF. CDR3 nucleotide sequence: TGTGCCAGCAGTTTATACGACAGGGAAATTATCGCCGGGGAGCTGTTTTTT. The rearrangement uses TRBV27 and TRBJ2-2; TRBD1 matches at 7 bases. CDR3 size: 17 residues. Germline trimming cut 1 base from V and 6 bases from J; bases unmatched to any gene: 11. Germline V gives CDR1 MNHEY, CDR2 SMNVEV (reference sequence).

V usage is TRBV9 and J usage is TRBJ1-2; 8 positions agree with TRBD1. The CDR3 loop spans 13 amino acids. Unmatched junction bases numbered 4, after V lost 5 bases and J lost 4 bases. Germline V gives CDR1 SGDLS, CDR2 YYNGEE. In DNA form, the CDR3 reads TGTGCCAGCAGGGGACAGGAGATCTATGGCTACACCTTC. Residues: CASRGQEIYGYTF.

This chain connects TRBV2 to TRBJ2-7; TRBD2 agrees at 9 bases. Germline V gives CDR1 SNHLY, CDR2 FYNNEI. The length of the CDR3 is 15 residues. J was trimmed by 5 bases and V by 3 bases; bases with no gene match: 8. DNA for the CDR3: TGTGCCAGCAGTGAGGCTAGCGGGGCGCAACACGAGCAGTACGTC. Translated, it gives CASSEASGAQHEQYV.

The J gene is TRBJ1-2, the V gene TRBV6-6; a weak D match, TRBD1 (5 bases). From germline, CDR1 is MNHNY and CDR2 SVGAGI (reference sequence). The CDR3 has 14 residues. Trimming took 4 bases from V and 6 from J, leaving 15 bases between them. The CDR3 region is CASSSTHPTDGYTF. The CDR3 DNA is TGTGCCAGCAGTTCAACTCATCCGACAGATGGCTACACCTTC.

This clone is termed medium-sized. Written as DNA, the CDR3 is TGTGCCAGCAGTTACTCATATACAGGGGCCAACTATGGCTACACCTTC. Protein product: CASSYSYTGANYGYTF. The chain employs TRBV6-5 and TRBJ1-2; 7 positions agree with TRBD1. Germline V gives CDR1 MNHEY, CDR2 SVGAGI. The CDR3 covers 16 residues. The V and J ends lost 0 bases and 2 bases, in that order; junction bases with no gene match: 6.

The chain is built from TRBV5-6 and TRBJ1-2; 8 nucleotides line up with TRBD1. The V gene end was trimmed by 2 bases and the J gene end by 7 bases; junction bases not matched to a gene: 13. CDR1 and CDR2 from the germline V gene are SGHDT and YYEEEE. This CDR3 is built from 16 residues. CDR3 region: CASSFRDRGVVGGYTF. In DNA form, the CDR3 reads TGTGCCAGCAGCTTTCGTGACAGGGGCGTTGTTGGTGGCTACACCTTC.

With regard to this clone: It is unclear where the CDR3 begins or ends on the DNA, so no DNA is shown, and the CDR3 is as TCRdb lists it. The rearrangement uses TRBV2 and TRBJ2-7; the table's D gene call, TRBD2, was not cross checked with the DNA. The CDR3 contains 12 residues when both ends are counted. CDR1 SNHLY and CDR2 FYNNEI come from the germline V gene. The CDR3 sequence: CASSLGLFWQYF.

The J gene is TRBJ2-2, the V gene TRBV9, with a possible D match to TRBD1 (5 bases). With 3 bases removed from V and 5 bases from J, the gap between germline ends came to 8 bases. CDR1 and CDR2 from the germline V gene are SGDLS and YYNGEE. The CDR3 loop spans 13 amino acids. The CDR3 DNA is TGTGCCAGCAGCGCCGACAGTACCGGGGAGCTGTTTTTT. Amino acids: CASSADSTGELFF.

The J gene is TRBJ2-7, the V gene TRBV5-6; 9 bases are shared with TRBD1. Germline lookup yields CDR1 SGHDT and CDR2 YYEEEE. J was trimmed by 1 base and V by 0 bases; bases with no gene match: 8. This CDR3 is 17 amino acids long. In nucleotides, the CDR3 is TGTGCCAGCAGCTTGGCTTTTTCGGGACAGGGTTCCTACGAGCAGTACGTC. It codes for CASSLAFSGQGSYEQYV.

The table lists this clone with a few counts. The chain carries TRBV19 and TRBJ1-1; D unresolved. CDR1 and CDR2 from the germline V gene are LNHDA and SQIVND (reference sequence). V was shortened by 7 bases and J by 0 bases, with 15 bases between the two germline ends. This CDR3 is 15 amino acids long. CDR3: CASTQIEGLNTEAFF. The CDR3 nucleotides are TGTGCCAGTACCCAAATAGAGGGCTTGAACACTGAAGCTTTCTTT. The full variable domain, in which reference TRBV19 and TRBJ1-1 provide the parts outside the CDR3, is DGGITQSPKYLFRKEGQNVTLSCEQNLNHDAMYWYRQDPGQGLRLIYYSQIVNDFQKGDIAEGYSVSREKKESFPLTVTSAQKNPTAFYLCASTQIEGLNTEAFFGQGTRLTVV.